This is a list of T cell receptor beta chains from one sample in a study of identical twins. TCRdb redid the calling of the 5' RACE reads with MiXCR, one entry per CDR3 protein. The table has 450,000 or so distinct CDR3 sequences, 13% to 15% seen once. These data were likewise used in another study, on yellow fever vaccine responses in identical twins.

Specimen: CD4+ T cells sorted from blood. The receptors were gathered from a woman between 18 and 29 years old in good health. CDR3s include the opening cysteine and the closing phenylalanine or tryptophan. Fields, in order: clone size, D gene, V gene, J gene, CDR3 protein, CDR3 DNA. A D gene is named only where the DNA matches it firmly. The size field is filled for only some rows; it gives once, few, many or a size class.

NA	TRBD1	TRBV11-2	TRBJ2-6	CASSTHLGQGAEGANVLTF	TGTGCCAGCAGCACCCACTTGGGACAGGGGGCTGAAGGGGCCAACGTCCTGACTTTC
NA	TRBD1	TRBV5-1	TRBJ1-1	CASSHDLQGPNTEAFF	TGCGCCAGCAGCCATGATCTACAGGGGCCGAACACTGAAGCTTTCTTT
NA	TRBD1	TRBV5-1	TRBJ1-4	CASSWTGDSNEKLFF	TGCGCCAGCAGCTGGACAGGGGATTCTAATGAAAAACTGTTTTTT
NA	TRBD2	TRBV20-1	TRBJ2-5	CSARDRLAGVETQYF	TGCAGTGCTAGAGATAGACTAGCGGGAGTGGAGACCCAGTACTTC
NA	NA	TRBV3-1	TRBJ1-1	CASSQDVSGAFF	TGTGCCAGCAGCCAAGATGTTAGTGGGGCTTTCTTT
NA	TRBD1	TRBV7-9	TRBJ1-3	CASSLGAGTDGNTIYF	TGTGCCAGCAGCTTAGGAGCCGGGACAGATGGAAACACCATATATTTT
NA	NA	TRBV20-1	TRBJ2-1	CSASEGFNEQFF	TGCAGTGCTTCGGAGGGATTCAATGAGCAGTTCTTC
once	TRBD2	TRBV7-9	TRBJ2-3	CASSLRLALSTDTQYF	TGTGCCAGCAGCTTGAGACTAGCCCTTTCCACAGATACGCAGTATTTT
many	NA	TRBV6-1	TRBJ2-2	CASSPSLTNTGELFF	TGTGCCAGCAGTCCGTCCCTGACTAACACCGGGGAGCTGTTTTTT
NA	NA	TRBV18	TRBJ2-3	CASSPRGAYTDTQYF	TGTGCCAGCTCCCCCCGGGGGGCCTATACAGATACGCAGTATTTT
few	NA	TRBV28	TRBJ2-5	CASSPAEKRETQYF	TGTGCCAGCAGTCCCGCCGAGAAACGGGAGACCCAGTACTTC
NA	NA	TRBV29-1	TRBJ2-5	CSVEWAAETQYF	TGCAGCGTTGAGTGGGCAGCAGAGACCCAGTACTTC
few	TRBD1	TRBV24-1	TRBJ2-5	CATSDLGQVQETQYF	TGTGCCACCAGTGATCTGGGACAGGTACAAGAGACCCAGTACTTC
NA	NA	TRBV11-3	TRBJ2-7	CASSLRTVEYF	TGTGCCAGCAGCTTAAGGACGGTGGAGTACTTC
few	TRBD2	TRBV9	TRBJ2-3	CASSRRASGSTDTQYF	TGTGCCAGCAGCAGACGGGCTAGCGGGAGCACAGATACGCAGTATTTT
NA	NA	TRBV10-2	TRBJ2-7	CASSDNRAEEQYF	TGCGCCAGCAGTGATAACAGGGCTGAAGAGCAGTACTTC
NA	TRBD2	TRBV6-1	TRBJ2-7	CASSPGLVIPYEQYF	TGTGCCAGCAGCCCGGGACTAGTCATACCCTACGAGCAGTACTTC
NA	NA	TRBV10-3	TRBJ2-3	CAISDSKTSTDTQYF	TGTGCCATCAGTGACTCAAAGACTAGCACAGATACGCAGTATTTT
NA	NA	TRBV27	TRBJ2-5	CAGLRTQYF	TGTGCCGGCCTGAGGACCCAGTACTTC
few	NA	TRBV28	TRBJ2-7	CASTLTSASYEQYF	TGTGCCAGCACCCTCACGTCAGCATCCTACGAGCAGTACTTC
few	TRBD2	TRBV12-3/TRBV12-4	TRBJ2-4	CASSPGLASNIQYF	TGTGCCAGCAGTCCGGGACTAGCTTCAAACATTCAGTACTTC
NA	NA	TRBV20-1	TRBJ2-7	CSAARRGLSEQYF	TGCAGTGCCGCCAGACGGGGGCTCTCCGAGCAGTACTTC
many	TRBD1	TRBV12-3/TRBV12-4	TRBJ2-2	CASRQGANTGELFF	TGTGCCAGCCGACAGGGGGCAAACACCGGGGAGCTGTTTTTT
NA	TRBD2	TRBV28	TRBJ2-2	CASSFRRPAGITGELFF	TGTGCCAGCAGTTTTCGTCGTCCAGCGGGGATTACCGGGGAGCTGTTTTTT
few	NA	TRBV7-8	TRBJ2-3	CASSLDTGATDTQYF	TGTGCCAGCAGCTTAGACACAGGTGCCACAGATACGCAGTATTTT
NA	NA	TRBV6-2/TRBV6-3	TRBJ1-1	CASSYPEGRYWTEVFF	TGTGCCAGCAGTTACCCTGAGGGACGATATTGGACTGAAGTTTTCTTT